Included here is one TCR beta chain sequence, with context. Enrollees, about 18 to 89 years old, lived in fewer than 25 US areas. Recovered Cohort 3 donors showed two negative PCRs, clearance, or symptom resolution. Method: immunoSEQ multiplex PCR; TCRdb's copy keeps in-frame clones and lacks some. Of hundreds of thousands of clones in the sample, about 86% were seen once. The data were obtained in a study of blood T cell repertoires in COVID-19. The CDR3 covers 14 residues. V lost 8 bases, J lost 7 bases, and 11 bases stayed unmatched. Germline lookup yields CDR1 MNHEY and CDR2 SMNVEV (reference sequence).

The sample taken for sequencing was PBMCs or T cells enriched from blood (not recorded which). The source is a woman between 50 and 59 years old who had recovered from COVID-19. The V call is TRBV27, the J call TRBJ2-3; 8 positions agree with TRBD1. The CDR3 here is CASQGTGFTHTQYF. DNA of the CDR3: TGTGCCAGCCAAGGGACAGGCTTTACTCATACGCAGTATTTT.